This T cell receptor (beta chain) came from a study of blood T cell repertoires in COVID-19 (dated by TCRdb to the early 2020s). In the study overall: Samples covering the acute and convalescent phases of COVID-19 were provided by collaborators in the United States, Italy and Spain. The material from the prospective study consisted of cDNA or gDNA derived from T cells, B-cell-depleted T cells, or PBMCs. The dataset comprised deeply sampled blood TCRbeta repertoires from subjects exposed to, actively infected with, or recovered from COVID-19. The repertoires were released in a freely available public database intended as a resource for research on the immune response to SARS-CoV-2. The samples were drawn from two sources: the first 160 participants of the ongoing ImmuneRACE study, and over 1,000 subjects contributed by 6 global collaborators. Sample metadata almost always included a de-identified subject ID, COVID-19 status, age in years and sex. Where available, HLA class I and class II types were obtained from metadata supplied by the sample provider rather than from assay-based typing. Overall results and qualifications from the work: The amount of clinical and demographic metadata varied by source and participant and was provided uncurated.

V loses 3 bases of germline sequence and J loses 5 bases, and the interval between the two ends is 8 bases. CDR1 and CDR2, per the germline V gene, are SGDLS and YYNGEE. Counted from cysteine to phenylalanine, this CDR3 has 12 amino acids. Only CDR3 DNA is held: 36 bases, read in frame from base 1. In Seattle, one collaborating source enrolled patients while the infection was active and tracked those patients longitudinally over the course of disease. Each collaborating institution followed its own protocols to collect whole blood in K2EDTA tubes. For TCRbeta analysis, collaborators shipped samples in one of three forms: frozen whole blood, isolated PBMCs, or DNA extracted from either of those sample types. TCRbeta CDR3 regions were amplified from genomic DNA using the immunoSEQ Assay, a bias-controlled multiplex PCR. The study's processing was this. Nucleated cell counts per sample were estimated from amplification of reference gene primers within the assay. Sequence reads were collapsed and filtered to measure the absolute abundance of every unique TCRbeta CDR3 rearrangement. Productive Simpson clonality was computed per sample as the square root of Simpson's diversity index over productive rearrangements. TCRdb took over this immuneACCESS table, retaining in-frame rearrangements with V and J assigned. Such tables are incomplete; in checked studies, under half of the missing clones stem from an unresolved V gene, and the remainder is unexplained. V and J calls and clone size are copied from that table; D and trimming were computed from the DNA. The sample contains about 70,000 clones, about 90% of them found a single time. The top ten constitute 16% of the sample.

Details on this clone: There is no known antigen for this receptor. No base quality values were provided; no much bigger clone lies one nucleotide off.

The sample consisted of peripheral blood. This sequence uses TRBV9 and TRBJ1-2, with TRBD1 tentatively as D gene (5 bases match). This TCR came from a middle-aged man with COVID-19, enrolled during active disease. The nucleotide sequence is TGTGCCAGCAGCGCAACAGGTTATGGCTACACCTTC. Its coded protein is CASSATGYGYTF.